This entry features one TCR beta chain sequence. Its antigen is unknown. The record originates from a study of T cells in Graves' hyperthyroidism and ophthalmopathy. Whole-study context: Staff took peripheral blood when the initial diagnosis was made, before any treatment began.

Study-level results: Patients with ophthalmopathy were separated from those with stable hyperthyroidism by a 13 V-J model.

TCR beta CDR3 regions were amplified from RNA transcripts. HTBI primers were used for first-round RT-PCR of the TCR CDR3. TCRdb re-called the multiplex PCR reads through MiXCR, storing one row per CDR3 protein. The sample has about 400,000 distinct CDR3 sequences; approximately 15% are singletons. Germline-derived CDR1 and CDR2 are SGHTS and YDEGEE. V was trimmed by 0 bases and J by 5 bases, leaving 15 bases between them. The CDR3 contains 16 residues. Sequencing used blood. This chain links TRBV5-8 with TRBJ2-1; possibly TRBD1 or TRBD2 for D (6 bases each). The TCR originated in a woman under 30 with Graves' hyperthyroidism. The CDR3 loop is CASSLVYGGRDNEQFF. The CDR3, as DNA: TGTGCCAGCAGCTTGGTTTACGGGGGCAGGGACAATGAGCAGTTCTTC.